This T cell receptor (beta chain) is from a study of blood T cell repertoires in COVID-19. Study as a whole: Spain, Italy and the United States supplied samples that represented acute and convalescent COVID-19. PBMCs, B-cell-depleted T cells, or T cells provided the cDNA or gDNA that made up the material.

In assigning cohorts, the study relied on participant-reported clinical history. Per the original data handling: Reference gene primers were amplified, and this amplification served to estimate nucleated cell counts. Profiling relied on immunoSEQ multiplex PCR, and the TCRdb table lists in-frame clones only, not all of them. V, J and clone size reflect that table, while D and trimming were determined from the DNA. There are approximately 250,000 clones in the sample; about 90% occur only once, and over 4% lies in the top ten. In germline, CDR1 is LGHNA, CDR2 YNFKEQ. The CDR3 extends over 13 amino acids. V lost 4 bases to trimming and J lost 3 bases; unmatched junction nucleotides: 3.

The material sequenced was PBMCs or T cells enriched from blood (not recorded which). This chain uses TRBV4-2 with TRBJ2-7; 7 nucleotides align to TRBD2. The source of this sequence is a woman in her 30s with acute COVID-19. CDR3 loop: CASSPGLYYEQYF. The CDR3 coding sequence is TGTGCCAGCAGCCCGGGACTATACTACGAGCAGTACTTC.